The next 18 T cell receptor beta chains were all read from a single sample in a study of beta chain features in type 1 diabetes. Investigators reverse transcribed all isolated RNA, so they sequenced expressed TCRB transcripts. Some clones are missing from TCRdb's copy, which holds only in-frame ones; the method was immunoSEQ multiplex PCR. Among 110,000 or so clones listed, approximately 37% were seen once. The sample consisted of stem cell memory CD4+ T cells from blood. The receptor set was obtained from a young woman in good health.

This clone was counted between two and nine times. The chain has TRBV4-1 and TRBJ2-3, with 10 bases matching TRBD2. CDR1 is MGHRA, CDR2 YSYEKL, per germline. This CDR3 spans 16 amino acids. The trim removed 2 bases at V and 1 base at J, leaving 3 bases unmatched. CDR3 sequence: CASSQSGLAGTDTQYF. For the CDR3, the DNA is TGCGCCAGCAGCCAATCTGGACTAGCGGGCACAGATACGCAGTATTTT.

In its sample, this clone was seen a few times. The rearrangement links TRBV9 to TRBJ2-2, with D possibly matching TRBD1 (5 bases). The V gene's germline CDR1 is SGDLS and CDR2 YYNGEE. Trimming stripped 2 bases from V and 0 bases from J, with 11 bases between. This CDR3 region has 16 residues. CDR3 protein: CASSVRALPNTGELFF. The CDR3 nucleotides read TGTGCCAGCAGCGTCAGGGCGCTTCCGAACACCGGGGAGCTGTTTTTT.

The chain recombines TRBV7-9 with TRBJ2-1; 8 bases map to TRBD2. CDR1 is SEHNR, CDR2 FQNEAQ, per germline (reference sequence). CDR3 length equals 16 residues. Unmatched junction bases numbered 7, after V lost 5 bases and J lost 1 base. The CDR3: CASSEILAASYNEQFF. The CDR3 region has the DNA TGTGCCAGCAGCGAGATACTAGCGGCTTCCTACAATGAGCAGTTCTTC. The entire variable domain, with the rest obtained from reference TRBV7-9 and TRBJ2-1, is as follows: DTGVSQNPRHKITKRGQNVTFRCDPISEHNRLYWYRQTLGQGPEFLTYFQNEAQLEKSRLLSDRFSAERPKGSFSTLEIQRTEQGDSAMYLCASSEILAASYNEQFFGPGTRLTVL.

The CDR3 DNA follows: TGTGCCAGCAGCCAACGACAGGGGTTTAACGACAATGAGCAGTTCTTC. This sequence encodes CASSQRQGFNDNEQFF. The chain recombines TRBV4-2 with TRBJ2-1; TRBD1 matches 8 bases. V shed 2 bases and J 5 bases; nucleotides not matched to a gene: 8. The CDR3 length is 16 residues. Germline V gives CDR1 LGHNA, CDR2 YNFKEQ.

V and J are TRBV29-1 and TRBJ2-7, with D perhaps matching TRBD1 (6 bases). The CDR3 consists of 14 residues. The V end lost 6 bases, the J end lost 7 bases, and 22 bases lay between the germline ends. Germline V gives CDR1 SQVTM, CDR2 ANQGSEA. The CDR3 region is CSVTGTLEGWEQYF. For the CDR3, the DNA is TGCAGCGTGACCGGGACACTGGAAGGGTGGGAGCAGTACTTC.

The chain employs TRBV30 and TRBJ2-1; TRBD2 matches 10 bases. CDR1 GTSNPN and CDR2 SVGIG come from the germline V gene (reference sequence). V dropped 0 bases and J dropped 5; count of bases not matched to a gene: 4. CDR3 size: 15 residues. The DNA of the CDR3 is TGTGCCTGGAGTGTACTAGCGGGAATAAACAATGAGCAGTTCTTC. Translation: CAWSVLAGINNEQFF. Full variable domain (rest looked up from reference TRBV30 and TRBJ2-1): SQTIHQWPATLVQPVGSPLSLECTVEGTSNPNLYWYRQAAGRGLQLLFYSVGIGQISSEVPQNLSASRPQDRQFILSSKKLLLSDSGFYLCAWSVLAGINNEQFFGPGTRLTVL.

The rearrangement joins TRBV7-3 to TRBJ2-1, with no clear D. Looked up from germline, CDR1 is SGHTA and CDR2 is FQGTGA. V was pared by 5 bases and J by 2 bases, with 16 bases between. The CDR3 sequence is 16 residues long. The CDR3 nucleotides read TGTGCCAGCAGCCCCCTGGCTGTGCGGACCTACAATGAGCAGTTCTTC. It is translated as CASSPLAVRTYNEQFF. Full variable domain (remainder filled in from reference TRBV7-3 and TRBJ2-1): GAGVSQTPSNKVTEKGKYVELRCDPISGHTALYWYRQSLGQGPEFLIYFQGTGAADDSGLPNDRFFAVRPEGSVSTLKIQRTERGDSAVYLCASSPLAVRTYNEQFFGPGTRLTVL.

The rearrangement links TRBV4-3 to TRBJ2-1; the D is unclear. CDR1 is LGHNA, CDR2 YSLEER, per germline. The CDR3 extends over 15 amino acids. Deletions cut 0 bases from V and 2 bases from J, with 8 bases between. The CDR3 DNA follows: TGCGCCAGCAGCCAAGACAGTGGCCCCTACAATGAGCAGTTCTTC. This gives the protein CASSQDSGPYNEQFF.

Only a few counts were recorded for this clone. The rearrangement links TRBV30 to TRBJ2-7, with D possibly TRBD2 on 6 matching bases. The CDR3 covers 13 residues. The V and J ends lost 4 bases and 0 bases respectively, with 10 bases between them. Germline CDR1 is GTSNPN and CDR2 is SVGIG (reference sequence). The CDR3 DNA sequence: TGTGCCTGGACCGGGACTTCCTCCTACGAGCAGTACTTC. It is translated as CAWTGTSSYEQYF.

CDR3 amino acids: CASGLRLAENPYNEQFF. The CDR3 DNA follows: TGTGCTAGTGGTCTCAGACTAGCGGAGAACCCTTACAATGAGCAGTTCTTC. This chain uses TRBV12-5 with TRBJ2-1, with 9 bases that match TRBD2. The J segment lost 4 bases and the V segment lost 5 bases, leaving 12 bases of the junction unmatched. Germline V gene data show CDR1 as LGHNT and CDR2 as FRNRAP. The CDR3 has 17 amino acids.

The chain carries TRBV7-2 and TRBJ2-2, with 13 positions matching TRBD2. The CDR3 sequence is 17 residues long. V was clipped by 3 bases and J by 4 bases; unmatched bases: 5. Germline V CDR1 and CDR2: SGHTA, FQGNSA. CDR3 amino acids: CASSFRGTSGTTGELFF. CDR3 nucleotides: TGTGCCAGCAGCTTTAGAGGGACTAGCGGGACCACCGGGGAGCTGTTTTTT.

The CDR3 DNA is TGTGCCAGCTCACCCTCCGGGGGGGGCTGGAGCACTGAAGCTTTCTTT. This translates into CASSPSGGGWSTEAFF. The chain uses TRBV18 and TRBJ1-1; tentative D call: TRBD1 (6 bases). CDR1 is KGHSH, CDR2 LQKENI, per germline. V lost 3 bases, J lost 4 bases, and 18 bases lay in between. This CDR3 has 16 residues.

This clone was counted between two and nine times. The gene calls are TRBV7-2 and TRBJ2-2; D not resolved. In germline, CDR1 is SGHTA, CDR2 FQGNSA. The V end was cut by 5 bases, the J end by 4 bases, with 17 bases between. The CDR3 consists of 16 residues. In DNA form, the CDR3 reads TGTGCCAGCAGCCCCGTGGCCTCTACGGGCACCGGGGAGCTGTTTTTT. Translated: CASSPVASTGTGELFF. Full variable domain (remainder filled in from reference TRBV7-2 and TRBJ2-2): GAGVSQSPSNKVTEKGKDVELRCDPISGHTALYWYRQSLGQGLEFLIYFQGNSAPDKSGLPSDRFSAERTGGSVSTLTIQRTQQEDSAVYLCASSPVASTGTGELFFGEGSRLTVL.

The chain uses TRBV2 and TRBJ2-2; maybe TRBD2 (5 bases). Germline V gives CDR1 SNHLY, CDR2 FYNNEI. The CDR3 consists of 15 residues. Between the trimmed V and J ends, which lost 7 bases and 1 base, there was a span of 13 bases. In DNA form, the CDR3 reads TGTGCCAGCATTGGGAGTAGCTTGAACACCGGGGAGCTGTTTTTT. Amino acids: CASIGSSLNTGELFF.

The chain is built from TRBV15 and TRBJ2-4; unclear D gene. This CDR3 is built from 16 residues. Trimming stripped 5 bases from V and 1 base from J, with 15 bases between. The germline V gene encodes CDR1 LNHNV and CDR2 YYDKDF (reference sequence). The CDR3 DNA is TGTGCCACCAGCCCCCAGGCCGCGCACGCCAAAAACATTCAGTACTTC. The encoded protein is CATSPQAAHAKNIQYF.

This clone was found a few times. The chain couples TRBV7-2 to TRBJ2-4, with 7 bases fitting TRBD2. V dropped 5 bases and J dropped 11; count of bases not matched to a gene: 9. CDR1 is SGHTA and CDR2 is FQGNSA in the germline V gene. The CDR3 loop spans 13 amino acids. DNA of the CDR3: TGTGCCAGCAGCCCCTCGAAGGCGGGGGTTCAGTACTTC. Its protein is CASSPSKAGVQYF.

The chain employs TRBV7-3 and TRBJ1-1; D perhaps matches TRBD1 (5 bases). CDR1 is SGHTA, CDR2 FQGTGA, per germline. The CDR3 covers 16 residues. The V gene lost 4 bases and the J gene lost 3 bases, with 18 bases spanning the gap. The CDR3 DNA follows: TGTGCCAGCAGCTCCCTCACCCAGCAGGGCGACACTGAAGCTTTCTTT. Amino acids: CASSSLTQQGDTEAFF.

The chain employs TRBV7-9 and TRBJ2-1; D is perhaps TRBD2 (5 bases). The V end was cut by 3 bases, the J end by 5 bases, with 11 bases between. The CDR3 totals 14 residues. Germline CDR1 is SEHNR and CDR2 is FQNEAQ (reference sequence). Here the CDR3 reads CASSFEGRNNEQFF. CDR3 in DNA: TGTGCCAGCAGCTTTGAGGGTCGAAACAATGAGCAGTTCTTC.